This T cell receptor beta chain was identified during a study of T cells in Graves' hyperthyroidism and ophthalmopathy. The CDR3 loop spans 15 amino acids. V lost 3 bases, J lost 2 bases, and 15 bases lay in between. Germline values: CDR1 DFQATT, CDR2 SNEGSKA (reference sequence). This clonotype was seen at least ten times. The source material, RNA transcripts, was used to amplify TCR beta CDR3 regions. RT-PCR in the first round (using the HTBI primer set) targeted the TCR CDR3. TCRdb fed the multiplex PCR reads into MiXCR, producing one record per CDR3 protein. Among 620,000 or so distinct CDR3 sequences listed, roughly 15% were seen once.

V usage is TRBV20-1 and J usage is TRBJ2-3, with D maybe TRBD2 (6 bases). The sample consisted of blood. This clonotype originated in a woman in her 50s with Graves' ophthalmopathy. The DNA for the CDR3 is TGCAGTGCTAGTGATCGGCGGACTAACACAGATACGCAGTATTTT. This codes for CSASDRRTNTDTQYF.